This TCR beta chain was captured in a study of T cell repertoires in cytomegalovirus infection. Overall study context: From public TCR beta signatures came an indication of both CMV infection and matching HLA type.

Notes on the study in general: Predominance within the ex vivo response was attributable to HLA-C-restricted CMV-specific TCR beta clonotypes.

In TCRdb, the reads were re-called with MiXCR into one record per CDR3 protein. Among 100,000 to 150,000 distinct CDR3 sequences listed, approximately 9.2% were seen once. This CDR3 is built from 16 residues. The V gene's germline CDR1 is KGHSH and CDR2 LQKENI. The V end lost 3 bases, the J end lost 1 base, and 15 bases lay between the germline ends. A note on this clonotype: Antigen: not known.

V gene TRBV18 combines with J gene TRBJ1-1, with no clear D. The sequence came from a human donor in good health (CMV status not recorded). Some clones in this sample may be carry-over from other donors' samples. Material for sequencing was PBMCs. CDR3 loop: CASSPLSRVENTEAFF. The CDR3 bases are TGTGCCAGCTCACCCCTCAGTAGGGTAGAGAACACTGAAGCTTTCTTT.